The source of this T cell receptor beta chain is a study of breast tumors, draining lymph nodes, adjacent tissues. Study results and limitations: That most tumor T cells come from lymph nodes remained unproven. Findings are consistent with lymph node origin and intratumoral expansion of most tumor T cells. Compared with basal-like, luminal-like tumors shared significantly more repertoire with nontumor tissue. Tumor TCR diversity was below lymph nodes but above nontumor tissue.

With regard to this clonotype: Its antigen is not known.

TCRdb reprocessed the multiplex PCR reads via MiXCR and lists one record per CDR3 protein. The sample shows 30,000 to 40,000 distinct CDR3 sequences, roughly three fifths of them seen only once. The V gene's germline CDR1 is KGHDR and CDR2 SFDVKD. The CDR3 totals 16 residues. The V end was cut by 0 bases, the J end by 2 bases, with 10 bases between. V gene TRBV24-1 combines with J gene TRBJ1-5; a weak D match, TRBD1 (5 bases). This receptor was obtained from a female donor with breast cancer. Some clones in this sample may be carry-over from other donors' samples. Sample: breast tumor tissue. CDR3 amino acids: CATSDLPGVRNQPQHF. CDR3 nucleotides: TGTGCCACCAGTGATTTGCCGGGGGTGCGCAATCAGCCCCAGCATTTT.